The present T cell receptor (beta chain) was sequenced within a study of tumor-infiltrating lymphocytes in primary liver carcinoma. Turning to this clonotype: At one boundary the junction diverges from the germline segment, which might be a read error.

Total RNA amounting to 450 to 500 ng was the source from which TCR beta cDNA was made with a constant-region primer. Library construction for TCR beta comprised three nested multiplex PCR rounds performed with slightly modified ARM-PCR. Primers for the first two PCR rounds were TRBV1-TRBV30 forward primers and a C-beta reverse primer (approximately 10 cycles per round). TCRdb reanalysed the multiplex PCR reads using MiXCR and keeps one entry per CDR3 protein. The sample yields 45,000 to 55,000 distinct CDR3 sequences, less than 85% seen once. Germline loops: CDR1 LGHNA, CDR2 YNFKEQ. The CDR3 runs 15 residues. Co-extracting RNA and DNA was done with about 18-33 mg of unsorted bulk tissue as input.

This sequence originates from a man aged 35 to 55 with primary liver carcinoma and hepatitis B virus infection. The J gene is TRBJ2-7, the V gene TRBV4-2, with D perhaps TRBD1 (5 bases). Sequencing was performed on liver tumor tissue from sampling region 5. Subset specified: tumor region T5, tumor centre. CDR3 bases: TGTGTCAGCAACCAAGAACGGACAAGATCCTACGAGCAGTACTTC. Its translation: CVSNQERTRSYEQYF.